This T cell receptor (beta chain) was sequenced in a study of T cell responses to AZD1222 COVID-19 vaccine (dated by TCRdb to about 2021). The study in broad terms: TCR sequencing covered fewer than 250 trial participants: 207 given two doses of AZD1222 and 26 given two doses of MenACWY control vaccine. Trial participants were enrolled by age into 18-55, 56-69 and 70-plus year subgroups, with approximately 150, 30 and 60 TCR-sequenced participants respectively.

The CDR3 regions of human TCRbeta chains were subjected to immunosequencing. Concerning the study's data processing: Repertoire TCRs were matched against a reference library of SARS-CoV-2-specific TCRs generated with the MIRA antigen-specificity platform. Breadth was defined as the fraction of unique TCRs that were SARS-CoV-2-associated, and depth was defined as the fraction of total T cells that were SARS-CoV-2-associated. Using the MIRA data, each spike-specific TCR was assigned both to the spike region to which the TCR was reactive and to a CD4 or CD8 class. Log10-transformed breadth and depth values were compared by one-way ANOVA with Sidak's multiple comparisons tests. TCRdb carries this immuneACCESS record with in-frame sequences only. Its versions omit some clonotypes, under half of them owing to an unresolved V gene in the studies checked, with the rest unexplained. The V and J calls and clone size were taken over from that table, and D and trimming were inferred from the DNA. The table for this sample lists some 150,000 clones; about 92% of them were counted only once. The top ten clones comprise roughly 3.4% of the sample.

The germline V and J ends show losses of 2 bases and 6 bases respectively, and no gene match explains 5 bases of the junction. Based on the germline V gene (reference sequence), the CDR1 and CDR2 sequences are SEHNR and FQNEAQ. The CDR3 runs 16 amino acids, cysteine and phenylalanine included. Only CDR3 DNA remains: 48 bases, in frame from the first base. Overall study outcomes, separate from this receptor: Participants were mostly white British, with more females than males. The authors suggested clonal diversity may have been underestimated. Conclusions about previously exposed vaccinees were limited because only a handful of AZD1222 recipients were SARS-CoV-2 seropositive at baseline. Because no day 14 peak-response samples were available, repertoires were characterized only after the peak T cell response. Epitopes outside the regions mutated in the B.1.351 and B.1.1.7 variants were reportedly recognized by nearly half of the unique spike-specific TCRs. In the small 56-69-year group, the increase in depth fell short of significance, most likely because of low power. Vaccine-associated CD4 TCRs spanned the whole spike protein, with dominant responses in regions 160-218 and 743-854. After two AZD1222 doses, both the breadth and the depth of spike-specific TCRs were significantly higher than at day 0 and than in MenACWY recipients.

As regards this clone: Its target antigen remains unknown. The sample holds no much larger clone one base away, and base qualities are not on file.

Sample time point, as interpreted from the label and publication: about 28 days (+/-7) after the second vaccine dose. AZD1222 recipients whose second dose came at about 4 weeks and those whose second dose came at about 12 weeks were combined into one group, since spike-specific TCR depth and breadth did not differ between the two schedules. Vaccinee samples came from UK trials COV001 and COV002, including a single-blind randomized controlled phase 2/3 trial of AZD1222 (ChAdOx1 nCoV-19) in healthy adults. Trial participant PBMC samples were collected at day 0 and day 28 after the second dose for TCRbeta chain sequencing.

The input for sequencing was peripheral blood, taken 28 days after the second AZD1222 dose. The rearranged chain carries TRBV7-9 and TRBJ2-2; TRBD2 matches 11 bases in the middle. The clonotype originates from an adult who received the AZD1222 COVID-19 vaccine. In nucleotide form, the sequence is TGTGCCAGCAGCTTATTTCTAGCGGGAGGTCCCGGGGAGCTGTTTTTT. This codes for CASSLFLAGGPGELFF. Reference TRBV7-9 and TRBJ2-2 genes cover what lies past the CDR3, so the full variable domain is DTGVSQNPRHKITKRGQNVTFRCDPISEHNRLYWYRQTLGQGPEFLTYFQNEAQLEKSRLLSDRFSAERPKGSFSTLEIQRTEQGDSAMYLCASSLFLAGGPGELFFGEGSRLTVL.